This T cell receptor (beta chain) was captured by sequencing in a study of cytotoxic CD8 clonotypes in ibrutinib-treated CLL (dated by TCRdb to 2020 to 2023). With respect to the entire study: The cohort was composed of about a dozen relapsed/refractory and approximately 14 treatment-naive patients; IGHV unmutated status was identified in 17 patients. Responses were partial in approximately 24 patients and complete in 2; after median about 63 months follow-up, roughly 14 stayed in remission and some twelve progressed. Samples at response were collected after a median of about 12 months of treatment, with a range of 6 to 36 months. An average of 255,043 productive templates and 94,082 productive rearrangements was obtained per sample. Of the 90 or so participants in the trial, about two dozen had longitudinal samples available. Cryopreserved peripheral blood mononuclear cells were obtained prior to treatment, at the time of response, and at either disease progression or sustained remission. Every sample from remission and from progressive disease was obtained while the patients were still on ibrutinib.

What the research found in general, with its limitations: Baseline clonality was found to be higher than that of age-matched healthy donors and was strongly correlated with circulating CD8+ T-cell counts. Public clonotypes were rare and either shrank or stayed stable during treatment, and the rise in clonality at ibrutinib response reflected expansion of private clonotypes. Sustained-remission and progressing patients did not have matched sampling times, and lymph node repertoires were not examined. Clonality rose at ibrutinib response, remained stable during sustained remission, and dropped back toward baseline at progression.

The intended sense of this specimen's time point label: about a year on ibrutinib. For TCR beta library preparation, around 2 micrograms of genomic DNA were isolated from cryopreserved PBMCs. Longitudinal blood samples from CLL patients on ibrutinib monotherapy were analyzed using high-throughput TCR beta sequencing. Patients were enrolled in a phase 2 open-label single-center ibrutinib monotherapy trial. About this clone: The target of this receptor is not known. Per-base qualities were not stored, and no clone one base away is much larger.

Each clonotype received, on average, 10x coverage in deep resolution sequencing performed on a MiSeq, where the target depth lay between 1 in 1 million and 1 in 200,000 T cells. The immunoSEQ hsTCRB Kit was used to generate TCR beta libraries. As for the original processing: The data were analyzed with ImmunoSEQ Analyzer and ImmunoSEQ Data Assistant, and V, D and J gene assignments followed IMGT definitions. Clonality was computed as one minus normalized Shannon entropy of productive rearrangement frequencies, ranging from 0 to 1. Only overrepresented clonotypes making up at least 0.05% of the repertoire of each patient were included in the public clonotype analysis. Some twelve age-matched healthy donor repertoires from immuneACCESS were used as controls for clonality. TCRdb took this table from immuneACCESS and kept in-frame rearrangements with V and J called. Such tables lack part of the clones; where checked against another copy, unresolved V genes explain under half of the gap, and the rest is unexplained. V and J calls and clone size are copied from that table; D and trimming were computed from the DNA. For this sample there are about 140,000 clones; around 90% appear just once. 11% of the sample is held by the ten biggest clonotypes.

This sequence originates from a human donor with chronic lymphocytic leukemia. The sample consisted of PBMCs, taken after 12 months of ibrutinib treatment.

The DNA sequence is as follows: TGTGCCAGCAGGGCCGCTGCGGAAAAACTGTTTTTT. This translates into CASRAAAEKLFF. Here the chain combines TRBV6-5 and TRBJ1-4; the D gene assignment is ambiguous. Per the germline V gene, MNHEY is the CDR1 and SVGAGI is the CDR2. V is cut by 6 bases and J by 8 bases, and the space between the germline ends is 10 bases. Including the terminal cysteine and phenylalanine, the CDR3 comprises 12 residues. Only the CDR3 DNA stays, 36 bases, in frame from base 1.